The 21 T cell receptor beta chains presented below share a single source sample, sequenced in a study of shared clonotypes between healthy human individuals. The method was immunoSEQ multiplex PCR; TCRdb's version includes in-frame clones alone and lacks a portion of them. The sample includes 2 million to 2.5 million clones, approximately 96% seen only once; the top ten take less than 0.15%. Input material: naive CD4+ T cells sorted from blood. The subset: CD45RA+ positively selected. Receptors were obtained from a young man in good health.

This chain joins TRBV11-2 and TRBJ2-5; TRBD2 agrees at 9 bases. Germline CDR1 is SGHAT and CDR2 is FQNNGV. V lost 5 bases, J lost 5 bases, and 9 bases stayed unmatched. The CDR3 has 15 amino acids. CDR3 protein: CASSPRWTSEETQYF. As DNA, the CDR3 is TGTGCCAGCAGCCCACGGTGGACTAGCGAGGAGACCCAGTACTTC.

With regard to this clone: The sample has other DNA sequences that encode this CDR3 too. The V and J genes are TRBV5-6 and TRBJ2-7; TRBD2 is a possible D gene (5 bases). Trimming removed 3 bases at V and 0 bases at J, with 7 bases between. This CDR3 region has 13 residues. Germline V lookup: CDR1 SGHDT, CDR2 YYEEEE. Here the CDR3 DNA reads TGTGCCAGCAGCTCGCGGGTCTCCTACGAGCAGTACTTC. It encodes CASSSRVSYEQYF. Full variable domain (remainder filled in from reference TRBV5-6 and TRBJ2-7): DAGVTQSPTHLIKTRGQQVTLRCSPKSGHDTVSWYQQALGQGPQFIFQYYEEEERQRGNFPDRFSGHQFPNYSSELNVNALLLGDSALYLCASSSRVSYEQYFGPGTRLTVT.

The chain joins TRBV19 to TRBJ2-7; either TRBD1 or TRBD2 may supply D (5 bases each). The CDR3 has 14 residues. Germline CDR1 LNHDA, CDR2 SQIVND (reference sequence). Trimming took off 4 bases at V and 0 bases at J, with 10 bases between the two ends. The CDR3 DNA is TGTGCCAGTAGTACCGGGACCAACTCCTACGAGCAGTACTTC. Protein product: CASSTGTNSYEQYF. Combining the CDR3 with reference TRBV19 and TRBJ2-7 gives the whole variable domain DGGITQSPKYLFRKEGQNVTLSCEQNLNHDAMYWYRQDPGQGLRLIYYSQIVNDFQKGDIAEGYSVSREKKESFPLTVTSAQKNPTAFYLCASSTGTNSYEQYFGPGTRLTVT.

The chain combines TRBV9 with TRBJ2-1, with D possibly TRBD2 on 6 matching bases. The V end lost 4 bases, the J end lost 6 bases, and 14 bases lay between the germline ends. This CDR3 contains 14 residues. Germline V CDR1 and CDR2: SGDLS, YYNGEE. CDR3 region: CASSTSPNGNEQFF. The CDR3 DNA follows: TGTGCCAGCAGCACTAGCCCTAATGGCAATGAGCAGTTCTTC.

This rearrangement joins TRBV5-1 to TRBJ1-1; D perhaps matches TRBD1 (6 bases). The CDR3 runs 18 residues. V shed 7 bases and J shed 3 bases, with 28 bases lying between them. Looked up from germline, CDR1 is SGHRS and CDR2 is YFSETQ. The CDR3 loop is CASATTQGRISGDTEAFF. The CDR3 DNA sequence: TGCGCCAGCGCAACAACTCAGGGTCGGATCTCAGGGGACACTGAAGCTTTCTTT.

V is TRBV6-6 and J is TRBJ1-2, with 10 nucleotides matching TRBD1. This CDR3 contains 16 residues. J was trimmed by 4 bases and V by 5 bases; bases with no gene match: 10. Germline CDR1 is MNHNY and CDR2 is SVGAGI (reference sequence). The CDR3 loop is CASSGGQGRDSYGYTF. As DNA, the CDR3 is TGTGCCAGCAGTGGGGGACAGGGGCGTGATTCCTATGGCTACACCTTC.

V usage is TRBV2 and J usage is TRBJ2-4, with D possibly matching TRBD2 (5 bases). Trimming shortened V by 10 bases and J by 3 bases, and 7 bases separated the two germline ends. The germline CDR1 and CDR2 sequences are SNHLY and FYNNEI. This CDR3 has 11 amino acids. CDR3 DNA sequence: TGTGCCACGGGGTTCAAAAACATTCAGTACTTC. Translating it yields CATGFKNIQYF.

CDR3 sequence: CASSSYLQGRNYGYTF. The CDR3 DNA follows: TGTGCCAGCAGTTCGTACCTACAGGGAAGGAACTATGGCTACACCTTC. The chain is built from TRBV6-5 and TRBJ1-2, with D perhaps matching TRBD1 (6 bases). CDR1 is MNHEY, CDR2 SVGAGI, per germline. V dropped 4 bases and J dropped 2 bases, with 17 bases sitting between them. The CDR3 extends over 16 amino acids.

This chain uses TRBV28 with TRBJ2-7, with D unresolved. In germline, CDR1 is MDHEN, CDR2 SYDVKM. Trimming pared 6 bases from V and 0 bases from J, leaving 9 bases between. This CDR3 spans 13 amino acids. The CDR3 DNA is TGTGCCAGCAGCCCCCCAGGCTCCTACGAGCAGTACTTC. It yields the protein CASSPPGSYEQYF.

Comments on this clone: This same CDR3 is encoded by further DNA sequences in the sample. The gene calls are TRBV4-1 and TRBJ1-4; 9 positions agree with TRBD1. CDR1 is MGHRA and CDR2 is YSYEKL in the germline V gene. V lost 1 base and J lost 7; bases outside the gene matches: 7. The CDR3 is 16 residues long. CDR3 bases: TGCGCCAGCAGCCAAGCGGACAGGGGCAGGGGTGAAAAACTGTTTTTT. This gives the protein CASSQADRGRGEKLFF.

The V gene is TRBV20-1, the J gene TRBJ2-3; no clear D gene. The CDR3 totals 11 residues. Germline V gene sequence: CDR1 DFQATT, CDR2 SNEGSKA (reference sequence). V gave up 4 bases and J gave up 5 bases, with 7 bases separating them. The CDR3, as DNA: TGCAGTGCTAAGGTTGGAGATACGCAGTATTTT. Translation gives CSAKVGDTQYF.

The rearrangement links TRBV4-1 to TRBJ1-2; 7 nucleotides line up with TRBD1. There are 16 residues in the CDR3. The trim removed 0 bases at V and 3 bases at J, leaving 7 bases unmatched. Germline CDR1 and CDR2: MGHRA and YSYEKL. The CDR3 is CASSQEDRRLDYGYTF. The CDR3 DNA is TGCGCCAGCAGCCAAGAGGACAGGCGACTAGACTATGGCTACACCTTC.

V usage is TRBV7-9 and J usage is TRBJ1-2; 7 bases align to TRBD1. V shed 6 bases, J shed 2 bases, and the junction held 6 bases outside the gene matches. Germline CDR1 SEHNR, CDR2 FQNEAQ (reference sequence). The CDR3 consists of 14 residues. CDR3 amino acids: CASSLRDSNYGYTF. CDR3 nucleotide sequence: TGTGCCAGCAGTCTAAGGGACAGCAACTATGGCTACACCTTC. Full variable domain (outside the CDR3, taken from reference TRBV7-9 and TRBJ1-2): DTGVSQNPRHKITKRGQNVTFRCDPISEHNRLYWYRQTLGQGPEFLTYFQNEAQLEKSRLLSDRFSAERPKGSFSTLEIQRTEQGDSAMYLCASSLRDSNYGYTFGSGTRLTVV.

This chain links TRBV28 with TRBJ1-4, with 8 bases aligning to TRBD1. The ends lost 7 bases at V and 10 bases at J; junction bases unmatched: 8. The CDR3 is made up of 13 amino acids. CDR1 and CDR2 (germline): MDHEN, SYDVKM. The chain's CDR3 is CASKGGQGRKLFF. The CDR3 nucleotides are TGTGCCAGCAAGGGCGGACAGGGACGAAAACTGTTTTTT.

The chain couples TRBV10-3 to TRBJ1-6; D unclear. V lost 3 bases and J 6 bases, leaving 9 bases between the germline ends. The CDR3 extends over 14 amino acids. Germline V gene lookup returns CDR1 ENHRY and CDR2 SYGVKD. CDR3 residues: CAISDGDSNSPLHF. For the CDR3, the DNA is TGTGCCATCAGTGATGGGGATAGTAATTCACCCCTCCACTTT.

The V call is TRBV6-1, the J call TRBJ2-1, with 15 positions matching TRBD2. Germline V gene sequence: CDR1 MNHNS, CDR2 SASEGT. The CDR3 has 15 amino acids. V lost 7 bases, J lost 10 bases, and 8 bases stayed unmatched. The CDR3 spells CASKPGTSGGSEQFF. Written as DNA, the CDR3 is TGTGCCAGCAAACCCGGGACTAGCGGGGGGTCAGAGCAGTTCTTC.

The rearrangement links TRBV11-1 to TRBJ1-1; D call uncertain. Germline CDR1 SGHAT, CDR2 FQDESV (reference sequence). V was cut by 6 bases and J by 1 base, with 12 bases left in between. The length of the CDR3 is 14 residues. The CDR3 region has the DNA TGTGCCAGCAGATTCTGGGCCCCGAACACTGAAGCTTTCTTT. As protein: CASRFWAPNTEAFF.

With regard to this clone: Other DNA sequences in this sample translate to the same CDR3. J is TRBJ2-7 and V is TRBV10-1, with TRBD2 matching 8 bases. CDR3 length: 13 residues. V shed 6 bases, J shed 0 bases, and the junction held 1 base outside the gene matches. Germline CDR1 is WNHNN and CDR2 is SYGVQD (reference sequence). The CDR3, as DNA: TGCGCCAGCAGCGCGGGGGGCTCCTACGAGCAGTACTTC. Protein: CASSAGGSYEQYF.

The CDR3 sequence is CAISDWTGYEQYF. The CDR3 DNA reads TGTGCCATCAGTGATTGGACCGGCTACGAGCAGTACTTC. This chain joins TRBV10-3 and TRBJ2-7; D is undetermined. This CDR3 region has 13 residues. The ends were cut back, 3 bases at V and 3 bases at J, with 9 bases in the middle. CDR1 and CDR2 from the germline V gene are ENHRY and SYGVKD.

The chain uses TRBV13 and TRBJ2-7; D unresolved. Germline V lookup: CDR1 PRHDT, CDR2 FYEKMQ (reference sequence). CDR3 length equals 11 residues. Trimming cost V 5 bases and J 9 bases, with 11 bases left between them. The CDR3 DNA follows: TGTGCCAGCAGCGACCGGTGGGGGCAGTACTTC. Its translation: CASSDRWGQYF.

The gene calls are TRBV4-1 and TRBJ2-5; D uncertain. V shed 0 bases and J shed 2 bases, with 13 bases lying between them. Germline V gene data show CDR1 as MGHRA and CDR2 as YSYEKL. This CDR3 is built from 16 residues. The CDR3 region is CASSQEKGVRQETQYF. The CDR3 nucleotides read TGCGCCAGCAGCCAAGAAAAAGGTGTTCGGCAAGAGACCCAGTACTTC.